One sample yielded the 23 T cell receptor beta chains listed below, sequenced in a study of cytomegalovirus exposure and HLA in healthy donors. PCR amplification relied on 60 Vbeta primers (plus 13 Jbeta primers). TCRdb keeps only in-frame clones here, not all; method: immunoSEQ multiplex PCR. The sample holds around 110,000 clones; roughly a tenth are singletons and the top ten take roughly 3.1%. The source material was PBMCs. The receptors stem from a man younger than 45 in good health and CMV-seronegative.

This clone was detected only a few times. The CDR3 spells CASSPLVLAGGNSYEQYF. The CDR3 nucleotides read TGTGCCAGCAGTCCCCTCGTCTTAGCGGGAGGTAACTCCTACGAGCAGTACTTC. This chain uses TRBV27 with TRBJ2-7; 10 nucleotides line up with TRBD2. CDR1 is MNHEY, CDR2 SMNVEV, per germline (reference sequence). The CDR3 consists of 18 residues. J lost 0 bases, V lost 5 bases, and 13 bases had no gene match.

This clone was observed a few times. This chain links TRBV11-2 with TRBJ1-6; 8 bases fit TRBD1. CDR1 is SGHAT, CDR2 FQNNGV, per germline. V was clipped by 3 bases and J by 7 bases; unmatched bases: 5. CDR3 size: 15 residues. The CDR3 DNA follows: TGTGCCAGCAGCTTCCGGGACAGGCAGAATTCACCCCTCCACTTT. Its protein is CASSFRDRQNSPLHF.

This clone was picked up a small number of times. The J gene is TRBJ2-1, the V gene TRBV5-1, with 8 nucleotides matching TRBD1. CDR1 is SGHRS, CDR2 YFSETQ, per germline. J gave up 4 bases and V 0 bases, and 6 bases lay outside the gene matches. CDR3 size: 16 residues. This CDR3 reads CASSLEGWTGYNEQFF. CDR3 nucleotide sequence: TGCGCCAGCAGCTTGGAAGGCTGGACAGGGTACAATGAGCAGTTCTTC.

The rearrangement joins TRBV10-3 to TRBJ2-1, with D tentatively TRBD2 (7 bases). Deletions cut 0 bases from V and 10 bases from J, with 25 bases between. This CDR3 region has 18 residues. Germline CDR1 is ENHRY and CDR2 is SYGVKD. The CDR3 DNA reads TGTGCCATCAGTGAGTCGATGGTCGGCGGGGGCCCTCGGGGGGAGCAGTTCTTC. This translates into CAISESMVGGGPRGEQFF.

DNA of the CDR3: TGCGCCAGCAGCCCAACAGCCGGCACTGAAGCTTTCTTT. Amino acids: CASSPTAGTEAFF. The genes are TRBV5-1 and TRBJ1-1; D gene ambiguous. Germline V lookup: CDR1 SGHRS, CDR2 YFSETQ. V lost 4 bases and J 4 bases, leaving 11 bases between the germline ends. The CDR3 extends over 13 amino acids. Filled out from reference TRBV5-1 and TRBJ1-1, the complete variable domain reads KAGVTQTPRYLIKTRGQQVTLSCSPISGHRSVSWYQQTPGQGLQFLFEYFSETQRNKGNFPGRFSGRQFSNSRSEMNVSTLELGDSALYLCASSPTAGTEAFFGQGTRLTVV.

This clone was detected only a few times. This chain joins TRBV6-1 and TRBJ1-2; D unresolved. The CDR3 runs to 12 residues. Trimming pared 2 bases from V and 4 bases from J, leaving 5 bases between. From germline, CDR1 is MNHNS and CDR2 SASEGT. The DNA for the CDR3 is TGTGCCAGCAGTGAATCGAGCTATGGCTACACCTTC. It is translated as CASSESSYGYTF.

The CDR3 here is CAWPGGGAYSNQPQHF. Here the CDR3 DNA reads TGTGCCTGGCCGGGGGGGGGAGCTTATAGCAATCAGCCCCAGCATTTT. The chain recombines TRBV30 with TRBJ1-5; a possible D gene is TRBD1 (5 bases). Germline V gene sequence: CDR1 GTSNPN, CDR2 SVGIG (reference sequence). V dropped 5 bases and J dropped 0 bases, with 17 bases sitting between them. The CDR3 sequence is 16 residues long.

The gene calls are TRBV28 and TRBJ2-3; the match to TRBD1 covers 7 bases. This CDR3 spans 15 amino acids. The germline CDR1 and CDR2 sequences are MDHEN and SYDVKM. V was clipped by 6 bases and J by 2 bases; unmatched bases: 8. CDR3 loop: CASSPGQVTTDTQYF. The CDR3 DNA sequence: TGTGCCAGCAGCCCCGGACAGGTGACCACAGATACGCAGTATTTT.

This chain joins TRBV5-1 and TRBJ2-1; a possible D gene is TRBD2 (6 bases). Trimming pared 0 bases from V and 8 bases from J, leaving 15 bases between. CDR1 SGHRS and CDR2 YFSETQ come from the germline V gene. The CDR3 is 15 residues long. CDR3 residues: CASSLAKVLAHEQFF. The CDR3 bases are TGCGCCAGCAGCTTGGCCAAGGTACTAGCCCATGAGCAGTTCTTC.

The J gene is TRBJ1-2, the V gene TRBV18; D is possibly TRBD1 (6 bases). Germline CDR1 is KGHSH and CDR2 is LQKENI. CDR3 length equals 17 residues. Between the trimmed V and J ends, which lost 6 bases and 4 bases, there was a span of 24 bases. This CDR3 reads CASSLTSPGGEGYGYTF. The CDR3 region has the DNA TGTGCCAGCTCGCTTACTTCCCCGGGGGGCGAAGGCTATGGCTACACCTTC.

Only a few counts were recorded for this clone. This chain joins TRBV5-6 and TRBJ2-7; 9 bases line up with TRBD2. Germline V lookup: CDR1 SGHDT, CDR2 YYEEEE. The ends lost 1 base at V and 5 bases at J; junction bases unmatched: 13. The CDR3 covers 17 residues. Here the CDR3 DNA reads TGTGCCAGCAGCTTGAGTATGTGGCGGGAGGGCCCCCACGAGCAGTACTTC. Its protein product is CASSLSMWREGPHEQYF.

This clone was seen a few times. The chain joins TRBV5-1 to TRBJ2-2; TRBD2 might be the D (7 bases). CDR3 length: 16 residues. V lost 1 base, J lost 5 bases, and 15 bases lay in between. Germline CDR1 SGHRS, CDR2 YFSETQ. CDR3 residues: CASSLLNGGQTGELFF. The CDR3 DNA sequence: TGCGCCAGCAGCTTGTTAAACGGGGGGCAAACCGGGGAGCTGTTTTTT.

CDR3: CASSWEGQGGYEQYF. CDR3 coding DNA: TGCGCCAGCAGCTGGGAAGGACAGGGAGGGTACGAGCAGTACTTC. V usage is TRBV5-1 and J usage is TRBJ2-7; tentative D call: TRBD1 (8 bases). Germline loops: CDR1 SGHRS, CDR2 YFSETQ. The V end was cut by 3 bases, the J end by 4 bases, with 17 bases between. This CDR3 spans 15 amino acids.

About this clone itself: The junction and the germline gene differ at one end; a read error may be behind it. The rearrangement joins TRBV11-2 to TRBJ2-7, with D possibly TRBD2 on 6 matching bases. The CDR3 covers 14 residues. CDR1 is SGHAT, CDR2 FQNNGV, per germline. The CDR3 here is CASRLASGGCEQYF. Written as DNA, the CDR3 is TGTGCCAGCAGATTAGCGTCCGGGGGATGCGAGCAGTACTTC.

This clone was counted a few times. The chain is built from TRBV7-9 and TRBJ2-2, with D perhaps matching TRBD2 (6 bases). This CDR3 region has 18 residues. Germline CDR1 is SEHNR and CDR2 is FQNEAQ (reference sequence). Between the trimmed V and J ends, which lost 4 bases and 8 bases, there was a span of 26 bases. In nucleotides, the CDR3 is TGTGCCAGCAGCTCCAACCCCGGCGGACTATCCTCTGCAGGGGAGCTGTTTTTT. This codes for CASSSNPGGLSSAGELFF. Together with reference TRBV7-9 and TRBJ2-2, the CDR3 gives the full variable domain: DTGVSQNPRHKITKRGQNVTFRCDPISEHNRLYWYRQTLGQGPEFLTYFQNEAQLEKSRLLSDRFSAERPKGSFSTLEIQRTEQGDSAMYLCASSSNPGGLSSAGELFFGEGSRLTVL.

This clone appeared a few times. The chain has TRBV5-6 and TRBJ2-5, with 7 bases matching TRBD2. Germline V gives CDR1 SGHDT, CDR2 YYEEEE. This CDR3 region has 15 residues. V lost 4 bases to trimming and J lost 6 bases; unmatched junction nucleotides: 12. The CDR3 DNA sequence: TGTGCCAGCAGCGGCAGGGTGGCGGGGGAGAAGACCCAGTACTTC. It encodes CASSGRVAGEKTQYF.

The V and J genes are TRBV5-1 and TRBJ2-7; 7 bases are a match to TRBD2. CDR1 is SGHRS and CDR2 is YFSETQ in the germline V gene. Germline trimming cut 2 bases from V and 9 bases from J; bases unmatched to any gene: 8. The CDR3 totals 13 residues. The CDR3 bases are TGCGCCAGCAGCTTAGGGACGCCGGGGGGGCAGTACTTC. Protein sequence: CASSLGTPGGQYF.

This clone was found a few times. The chain has TRBV7-9 and TRBJ1-1, with a possible D match to TRBD1 (5 bases). Trimming took 1 base from V and 2 from J, leaving 14 bases between them. The CDR3 is made up of 16 amino acids. CDR1 SEHNR and CDR2 FQNEAQ come from the germline V gene (reference sequence). The CDR3 region has the DNA TGTGCCAGCAGCTTAGGACTTGGGACTGCTAACACTGAAGCTTTCTTT. Encoded protein: CASSLGLGTANTEAFF.

This clone turned up a few times. The genes are TRBV9 and TRBJ2-5; D perhaps matches TRBD1 (6 bases). V lost 4 bases to trimming and J lost 4 bases, with 17 bases between them. The CDR3 covers 15 residues. Germline loops: CDR1 SGDLS, CDR2 YYNGEE. The CDR3, as DNA: TGTGCCAGCAGCTCAGCGGCAGGGGATGTAGAGACCCAGTACTTC. Its translation: CASSSAAGDVETQYF. The full variable domain, completed using reference TRBV9 and TRBJ2-5, is DSGVTQTPKHLITATGQRVTLRCSPRSGDLSVYWYQQSLDQGLQFLIQYYNGEERAKGNILERFSAQQFPDLHSELNLSSLELGDSALYFCASSSAAGDVETQYFGPGTRLLVL.

The table lists this clone with a few counts. This chain uses TRBV5-6 with TRBJ2-7; no clear D. The CDR3 runs to 14 residues. Germline-derived CDR1 and CDR2 are SGHDT and YYEEEE. V lost 0 bases to trimming and J lost 1 base, with 8 bases between them. CDR3 sequence reads: CASSLAQNSYEQYF. In nucleotides, the CDR3 is TGTGCCAGCAGCTTGGCACAGAATTCCTACGAGCAGTACTTC.

The chain recombines TRBV27 with TRBJ1-5; the D gene is possibly TRBD1 (6 bases). The germline V and J ends were trimmed by 4 bases and 4 bases, with 14 bases remaining between them. The germline gives CDR1 MNHEY, CDR2 SMNVEV (reference sequence). The CDR3 length is 15 residues. The CDR3 loop reads CASSSPGGTNQPQHF. The CDR3 DNA follows: TGTGCCAGCAGTTCACCTGGGGGCACTAATCAGCCCCAGCATTTT.

A word on this clone: Different DNA sequences within this sample yield the same CDR3. The chain carries TRBV19 and TRBJ1-1, with D unresolved. The CDR3 has 14 amino acids. Trimming removed 3 bases from V and 0 bases from J, with 8 bases in between. Germline CDR1 LNHDA, CDR2 SQIVND (reference sequence). CDR3 region: CASSMGQMNTEAFF. The CDR3, as DNA: TGTGCCAGTAGTATGGGCCAGATGAACACTGAAGCTTTCTTT. The full variable domain, completed using reference TRBV19 and TRBJ1-1, is DGGITQSPKYLFRKEGQNVTLSCEQNLNHDAMYWYRQDPGQGLRLIYYSQIVNDFQKGDIAEGYSVSREKKESFPLTVTSAQKNPTAFYLCASSMGQMNTEAFFGQGTRLTVV.

This clone occurred a few times. The V gene is TRBV9, the J gene TRBJ2-7; the D gene is possibly TRBD2 (5 bases). The germline V gene has CDR1 SGDLS and CDR2 YYNGEE. The V gene lost 0 bases and the J gene lost 2 bases, with 12 bases spanning the gap. The CDR3 is 15 residues long. The chain's CDR3 is CASSVVPGITYEQYF. DNA for the CDR3: TGTGCCAGCAGCGTAGTTCCGGGGATCACCTACGAGCAGTACTTC.